This TCR beta chain was identified during a study of cytomegalovirus exposure and HLA in healthy donors. Looking at the study overall: Earlier, 110 million or so unique TCR beta sequences were recovered from approximately 180 million T cells by an analysis. Findings of the study overall: As a later analysis showed, several of the most significant clusters appeared to be linked to common viral pathogens. Researchers reported from a later analysis that most CMV-associated TCR beta chains appeared HLA-restricted.

On this clone itself: Its antigen remains unidentified.

The PCR had 60 Vbeta and 13 Jbeta primers. The data were produced by immunoSEQ multiplex PCR, yet TCRdb's version contains in-frame clones alone and is incomplete. The data hold about 230,000 clones, with around 84% observed a single time. In nominal health when sampled, donors likely had unrecorded immune exposures nonetheless. This CDR3 has 15 residues. CDR1 is SEHNR, CDR2 FQNEAQ, per germline (reference sequence). Trimming removed 1 base at V and 3 bases at J, with 12 bases between. The sample was PBMCs. The receptor was derived from a girl aged 2 to 9 in good health and CMV-seronegative. The chain carries TRBV7-9 and TRBJ1-2; D possibly corresponds to TRBD1 (5 bases). In DNA form, the CDR3 reads TGTGCCAGCAGCTTAGAGGTCGGGGGGTACTATGGCTACACCTTC. Translation: CASSLEVGGYYGYTF.